The entry below gives a single T cell receptor beta chain sequence along with its context. The data stem from a study of blood T cell repertoires in COVID-19. Study-level background: The samples span acute and convalescent COVID-19 from the United States, Italy and Spain. T cells, B-cell-depleted T cells, or PBMCs provided the cDNA or gDNA that served as material.

Study processing details: From reference gene primer amplification, estimates of nucleated cell counts were derived. Repertoires were generated with immunoSEQ multiplex PCR, while TCRdb's copy carries only in-frame clones and drops some. V and J calls and clone size follow that table, whereas D and trimming were derived from the DNA. The sample has about 230,000 clones, over 70% seen once. The CDR3 has 15 amino acids. With V trimmed by 0 bases and J by 5 bases, 2 bases remained unmatched. CDR1 and CDR2 (germline): SGHRS, YFSETQ. The chain joins TRBV5-1 to TRBJ1-5; 10 positions match TRBD1. This clonotype was sampled from a woman of 80 years or more with acute or convalescent COVID-19. Sequencing was done on a sample of peripheral blood. DNA for the CDR3: TGCGCCAGCAGCTTGGACGGGACAGGGGATCAGCCCCAGCATTTT. This sequence encodes CASSLDGTGDQPQHF.